The 25 T cell receptor beta chains reported below all come from one sample, sequenced in a study of cytomegalovirus exposure and HLA in healthy donors. It was with 60 Vbeta and 13 Jbeta primers that the PCR ran. This table comes from immunoSEQ multiplex PCR, and its TCRdb copy is limited to in-frame clones, with some not included. The table shows about 160,000 clones, with about four fifths occurring only once. Sequenced input: PBMCs. Receptors were obtained from a man younger than 45 in good health and CMV-seronegative.

This clone was counted a single time. V gene TRBV27 combines with J gene TRBJ1-2; D not resolved. This CDR3 region has 12 residues. Trimming pared 6 bases from V and 3 bases from J, leaving 8 bases between. CDR1 MNHEY and CDR2 SMNVEV come from the germline V gene (reference sequence). CDR3 DNA: TGTGCCAGCAGCGACTCCTACTATGGCTACACCTTC. This translates into CASSDSYYGYTF.

As regards this clone: The same CDR3 arises from other DNA sequences in this sample as well. The chain links TRBV29-1 to TRBJ1-1; D perhaps matches TRBD1 (6 bases). The V gene lost 6 bases and the J gene lost 4 bases, with 9 bases spanning the gap. The CDR3 covers 11 residues. Germline V gene data show CDR1 as SQVTM and CDR2 as ANQGSEA. CDR3 protein: CSVAGVTEAFF. The CDR3 nucleotides are TGCAGCGTCGCAGGGGTCACTGAAGCTTTCTTT.

CDR3 sequence (DNA): TGTGCCAGCAACACGAAGGGGAACGGAGAAGCTTTCTTT. Translation: CASNTKGNGEAFF. This chain links TRBV5-4 with TRBJ1-1; TRBD1 might be the D (5 bases). V was cut by 6 bases and J by 8 bases, with 17 bases left in between. This CDR3 has 13 residues. Per the germline V gene, CDR1 is SGHNT and CDR2 is YYREEE (reference sequence). Filled out from reference TRBV5-4 and TRBJ1-1, the complete variable domain reads ETGVTQSPTHLIKTRGQQVTLRCSSQSGHNTVSWYQQALGQGPQFIFQYYREEENGRGNFPPRFSGLQFPNYSSELNVNALELDDSALYLCASNTKGNGEAFFGQGTRLTVV.

The J gene is TRBJ2-7, the V gene TRBV5-4, with TRBD1 as a possible D gene (5 bases). Germline values: CDR1 SGHNT, CDR2 YYREEE (reference sequence). Trimming removed 2 bases from V and 7 bases from J, with 13 bases in between. The length of the CDR3 is 13 residues. The CDR3 DNA reads as TGTGCCAGCAGCTTCCCCAGTCGGACAGAGCAGTACTTC. Amino acids: CASSFPSRTEQYF.

This sequence joins TRBV5-1 and TRBJ2-7; 9 nucleotides match TRBD1. The length of the CDR3 is 14 residues. Germline V gene lookup returns CDR1 SGHRS and CDR2 YFSETQ. Losses at the gene ends were 4 bases for V and 7 bases for J; bases not matched to a gene: 9. The chain's CDR3 is CASSPGQGLEEQYF. CDR3 DNA sequence: TGCGCCAGCAGCCCCGGACAGGGGCTGGAAGAGCAGTACTTC.

This chain connects TRBV5-1 to TRBJ2-7; D is possibly TRBD2 (6 bases). Germline CDR1 and CDR2: SGHRS and YFSETQ. V lost 4 bases and J 1 base, leaving 21 bases between the germline ends. This CDR3 is 17 amino acids long. The CDR3 here is CASSPSNGGRRSYEQYF. The DNA of the CDR3 is TGCGCCAGCAGCCCCTCCAACGGGGGAAGGAGATCCTACGAGCAGTACTTC.

The chain has TRBV6-1 and TRBJ2-2, with D uncertain. CDR3 size: 14 residues. Germline CDR1 reads MNHNS; CDR2 reads SASEGT. V was pared by 6 bases and J by 2 bases, with 10 bases between. The CDR3 protein is CASRRLINTGELFF. The CDR3 DNA sequence: TGTGCCAGCAGACGGTTAATTAACACCGGGGAGCTGTTTTTT.

The V call is TRBV7-3, the J call TRBJ2-5; tentatively, D is TRBD2 (7 bases). Germline V CDR1 and CDR2: SGHTA, FQGTGA. V gave up 6 bases and J gave up 11 bases, with 22 bases separating them. This CDR3 comprises 14 residues. CDR3 nucleotide sequence: TGTGCCAGCAGTCTGCGGGCGGGAGAGGGGGAGCAGTACTTC. Translation gives CASSLRAGEGEQYF. The whole variable domain, filled in from reference TRBV7-3 and TRBJ2-5, reads GAGVSQTPSNKVTEKGKYVELRCDPISGHTALYWYRQSLGQGPEFLIYFQGTGAADDSGLPNDRFFAVRPEGSVSTLKIQRTERGDSAVYLCASSLRAGEGEQYFGPGTRLLVL.

V is TRBV28 and J is TRBJ1-4, with no clear D. V was trimmed by 2 bases and J by 4 bases, leaving 11 bases between them. CDR3 length: 15 amino acids. Looked up from germline, CDR1 is MDHEN and CDR2 is SYDVKM. CDR3 nucleotides: TGTGCCAGCAGTTTAGATTTAACGGGTAATGAAAAACTGTTTTTT. Protein: CASSLDLTGNEKLFF.

J is TRBJ2-1 and V is TRBV5-1; 9 nucleotides agree with TRBD1. Trimming took 5 bases from V and 7 from J; bases not matched to a gene: 10. This CDR3 is built from 15 residues. The germline V gene has CDR1 SGHRS and CDR2 YFSETQ. The CDR3 DNA reads TGCGCCAGCAGGGACAGGGGACTCACCTCTAATGAGCAGTTCTTC. Protein sequence: CASRDRGLTSNEQFF.

The chain is built from TRBV7-9 and TRBJ2-3; unclear D gene. CDR1 SEHNR and CDR2 FQNEAQ come from the germline V gene (reference sequence). The CDR3 sequence is 15 residues long. V was shortened by 2 bases and J by 4 bases, with 13 bases between the two germline ends. CDR3 in amino acids: CASSLSPSLADTQYF. The CDR3 DNA reads as TGTGCCAGCAGCTTATCGCCAAGCCTGGCAGATACGCAGTATTTT.

Only a few counts were recorded for this clone. The J gene is TRBJ2-7, the V gene TRBV15; the match to TRBD1 covers 10 bases. V lost 1 base to trimming and J lost 4 bases; unmatched junction nucleotides: 7. This CDR3 comprises 16 residues. The germline CDR1 and CDR2 sequences are LNHNV and YYDKDF (reference sequence). The CDR3 DNA reads as TGTGCCACCAGCAGAGGGGGACAGGGGACTCCTTACGAGCAGTACTTC. Protein: CATSRGGQGTPYEQYF.

This chain uses TRBV6-6 with TRBJ1-6; tentatively, D is TRBD1 (6 bases). The germline V gene has CDR1 MNHNY and CDR2 SVGAGI (reference sequence). Trimming pared 5 bases from V and 8 bases from J, leaving 19 bases between. CDR3 length: 16 residues. CDR3 sequence (DNA): TGTGCCAGCAGTGCCACAGGGACCCCAAATGATTCACCCCTCCACTTT. This sequence encodes CASSATGTPNDSPLHF.

V gene TRBV5-6 combines with J gene TRBJ2-1; D remains unclear. V lost 4 bases and J 8 bases, leaving 13 bases between the germline ends. From germline, CDR1 is SGHDT and CDR2 YYEEEE. The CDR3 extends over 13 amino acids. CDR3 amino acids: CASSPPSSDEQFF. In DNA, the CDR3 is TGTGCCAGCAGCCCTCCTTCATCGGATGAGCAGTTCTTC.

This chain uses TRBV7-2 with TRBJ2-1, with D possibly being TRBD2 (6 bases). Trimming took 1 base from V and 8 from J, leaving 9 bases between them. The CDR3 consists of 13 residues. The germline CDR1 and CDR2 sequences are SGHTA and FQGNSA. CDR3 DNA: TGTGCCAGCAGCTTAGAAAGGGAGGATGAGCAGTTCTTC. Translating gives CASSLEREDEQFF.

The V call is TRBV2, the J call TRBJ2-5; the match to TRBD2 covers 9 bases. Germline CDR1 SNHLY, CDR2 FYNNEI. The CDR3 is made up of 15 amino acids. V shed 5 bases and J 4 bases; nucleotides not matched to a gene: 8. The CDR3 region has the DNA TGTGCCAGCAGTATTAGCGGGAGAAGTTTAGAGACCCAGTACTTC. It yields the protein CASSISGRSLETQYF.

As to this clone: At one of its ends the junction is not consistent with the germline gene, which may arise from a read error. The same CDR3 can be traced to other DNA sequences in this sample. The gene calls are TRBV7-9 and TRBJ1-1, with a weak D call TRBD1 (5 bases). This CDR3 region has 15 residues. The germline CDR1 and CDR2 sequences are SEHNR and FQNEAQ (reference sequence). The CDR3, as DNA: TGTGCCAGCAGCCATCTCGACAGTTGGAGCACTGAAGCCTTCTTT. Protein sequence: CASSHLDSWSTEAFF.

V usage is TRBV15 and J usage is TRBJ2-3; no definite D call. This CDR3 has 13 residues. V gave up 0 bases and J gave up 2 bases, with 3 bases separating them. The germline V gene encodes CDR1 LNHNV and CDR2 YYDKDF (reference sequence). CDR3 sequence: CATSRDHTDTQYF. Here the CDR3 DNA reads TGTGCCACCAGCAGAGACCACACAGATACGCAGTATTTT.

The genes are TRBV7-9 and TRBJ2-2; D might be TRBD1 (5 bases). Per germline, CDR1 SEHNR and CDR2 FQNEAQ (reference sequence). There are 17 residues in the CDR3. V lost 1 base and J lost 3, with 15 bases in between. As DNA, the CDR3 is TGTGCCAGCAGCTTAGTTCCTGTCAGGGTGGACACCGGGGAGCTGTTTTTT. Its translation: CASSLVPVRVDTGELFF.

In the case of this clone: Germline is not matched at one junction end, which may reflect a read error. The V gene is TRBV7-9, the J gene TRBJ2-7, with D unclear. This CDR3 contains 12 residues. CDR1 SEHNR and CDR2 FQNEAQ come from the germline V gene (reference sequence). The CDR3 sequence: CSSSLGAYEQYF. CDR3 bases: TGTTCCAGCAGCTTAGGAGCCTACGAGCAGTACTTC. Complete variable domain (other parts from reference TRBV7-9 and TRBJ2-7): DTGVSQNPRHKITKRGQNVTFRCDPISEHNRLYWYRQTLGQGPEFLTYFQNEAQLEKSRLLSDRFSAERPKGSFSTLEIQRTEQGDSAMYLCSSSLGAYEQYFGPGTRLTVT.

The V call is TRBV27, the J call TRBJ1-1; the D is unclear. The V gene lost 5 bases and the J gene lost 6 bases, with 13 bases spanning the gap. The germline gives CDR1 MNHEY, CDR2 SMNVEV (reference sequence). The CDR3 covers 13 residues. The DNA of the CDR3 is TGTGCCAGCAGTGAGAATTATCGCCCTGAAGCTTTCTTT. The encoded protein is CASSENYRPEAFF.

This chain joins TRBV19 and TRBJ2-7; D possibly corresponds to TRBD2 (6 bases). The V end lost 0 bases, the J end lost 0 bases, and 15 bases lay between the germline ends. The length of the CDR3 is 17 residues. CDR1 and CDR2 from the germline V gene are LNHDA and SQIVND (reference sequence). This CDR3 is CASSIDGGDVYSYEQYF. The CDR3 nucleotides are TGTGCCAGTAGTATAGATGGCGGGGACGTATACTCCTACGAGCAGTACTTC.

V gene TRBV7-2 combines with J gene TRBJ1-1; D gene ambiguous. V lost 1 base to trimming and J lost 4 bases, with 10 bases between them. CDR1 and CDR2 (germline): SGHTA, FQGNSA. This CDR3 comprises 14 residues. CDR3 nucleotides: TGTGCCAGCAGCTTAGACCCTCCTACCACTGAAGCTTTCTTT. It yields the protein CASSLDPPTTEAFF.

The chain uses TRBV5-4 and TRBJ1-1, with a tentative D call TRBD1 (5 bases). The CDR3 has 14 amino acids. V was clipped by 5 bases and J by 2 bases, with 13 bases between them. Germline CDR1 SGHNT, CDR2 YYREEE (reference sequence). DNA of the CDR3: TGTGCCAGCAGACCGGCAGGGCCTAACACTGAAGCTTTCTTT. Protein product: CASRPAGPNTEAFF.

The gene calls are TRBV27 and TRBJ2-1; D gene ambiguous. Germline values: CDR1 MNHEY, CDR2 SMNVEV (reference sequence). V was shortened by 6 bases and J by 0 bases, with 6 bases between the two germline ends. The CDR3 is 13 residues long. The CDR3: CASSNYSYNEQFF. CDR3 DNA: TGTGCCAGCAGCAACTACTCCTACAATGAGCAGTTCTTC.